One and the same sample provided the 16 T cell receptor beta chains below, sequenced in a study of blood T cells in healthy people across ages. For the second PCR, which ran for about 6 to 11 cycles, a sample-barcoded 5' primer and a J-beta primer mix were used. TCRdb reanalysed the 5' RACE reads using MiXCR and keeps one entry per CDR3 protein. Of roughly 800,000 distinct CDR3 sequences detected, about 34% appear once; the ten largest clones hold roughly 13%. The sample taken for sequencing was blood. The origin of the receptors is a man between 18 and 35 years old in good health.

This clonotype was seen once. The gene calls are TRBV27 and TRBJ1-4; 8 positions match TRBD1. Looked up from germline, CDR1 is MNHEY and CDR2 is SMNVEV (reference sequence). This CDR3 has 16 residues. V trimming: 6 bases; J trimming: 8 bases; junction bases outside the gene matches: 14. For the CDR3, the DNA is TGTGCCAGCAGCCTAGGTTCCGGGACAGGAGAAGAAAAACTGTTTTTT. This codes for CASSLGSGTGEEKLFF. The full variable domain, its missing parts supplied by reference TRBV27 and TRBJ1-4, is EAQVTQNPRYLITVTGKKLTVTCSQNMNHEYMSWYRQDPGLGLRQIYYSMNVEVTDKGDVPEGYKVSRKEKRNFPLILESPSPNQTSLYFCASSLGSGTGEEKLFFGSGTQLSVL.

This clonotype was recorded at least ten times. V and J are TRBV29-1 and TRBJ2-1; D assignment may be TRBD1 or TRBD2 (5 bases each). Germline V gives CDR1 SQVTM, CDR2 ANQGSEA. There are 13 residues in the CDR3. Trimming shortened V by 8 bases and J by 8 bases, and 19 bases separated the two germline ends. The CDR3: CSTYGGGGDEQFF. CDR3 nucleotides: TGCAGCACCTATGGTGGGGGTGGCGATGAGCAGTTCTTC.

As concerns this clonotype: The junction does not match germline at one end; this may be a read error. The chain employs TRBV5-1 and TRBJ2-3; 12 bases match TRBD2. The germline V gene encodes CDR1 SGHRS and CDR2 YFSETQ. The CDR3 is made up of 16 amino acids. The CDR3 nucleotides read TGCGCCAACAGCTCCCTAGCGGGGGGGCCCACAGATACGCAGTATTTT. Amino acid sequence: CANSSLAGGPTDTQYF.

Many counts were recorded for this clonotype. The gene calls are TRBV20-1 and TRBJ1-2, with 8 bases that match TRBD1. This CDR3 has 16 amino acids. Looked up from germline, CDR1 is DFQATT and CDR2 is SNEGSKA (reference sequence). J gave up 0 bases and V 4 bases, and 10 bases lay outside the gene matches. The CDR3 nucleotides are TGCAGTGCTATCTTGACAGGGGCCAAATCTAACTATGGCTACACCTTC. Its protein product is CSAILTGAKSNYGYTF.

This clonotype has more than one count but fewer than ten. V and J are TRBV12-3 or TRBV12-4 and TRBJ1-2, with D unresolved. V shed 11 bases and J shed 4 bases, with 11 bases lying between them. This CDR3 is built from 11 residues. Written as DNA, the CDR3 is TGTGCCGGCTCGTCGCCCTATGGCTACACCTTC. Its protein is CAGSSPYGYTF.

V gene TRBV7-3 combines with J gene TRBJ2-2, with D tentatively TRBD1 or TRBD2 (6 bases each). V gave up 9 bases and J gave up 3 bases, with 11 bases separating them. CDR3 size: 13 residues. Germline V gene data show CDR1 as SGHTA and CDR2 as FQGTGA. This chain's CDR3 is CASGGPDTGELFF. The DNA for the CDR3 is TGTGCCAGTGGGGGGCCGGACACCGGGGAGCTGTTTTTT.

This clonotype has more than one count but fewer than ten. The rearrangement links TRBV5-5 to TRBJ2-4; D gene uncertain. Trimming left V 3 bases short and J 1 base short, with 11 bases between. This CDR3 spans 15 amino acids. Germline V gives CDR1 SGHKS, CDR2 YYEKEE (reference sequence). The CDR3 region is CASSWGEGAKNIQYF. The CDR3, as DNA: TGTGCCAGCAGCTGGGGTGAAGGGGCCAAAAACATTCAGTACTTC.

Comment on this clonotype: This may be a read error, as it is one base from a much larger clone. The CDR3 DNA is TGTACCACCAGCGGAGGACAAAACTCTGGGGCCAACGTCCTGACTTTC. It yields the protein CTTSGGQNSGANVLTF. The chain employs TRBV15 and TRBJ2-6, with D tentatively TRBD1 or TRBD2 (5 bases each). CDR3 size: 16 residues. Germline V lookup: CDR1 LNHNV, CDR2 YYDKDF (reference sequence).

The gene calls are TRBV3-1 and TRBJ1-5; a weak D match, TRBD1 (6 bases). The CDR3 consists of 15 residues. The ends were cut back, 4 bases at V and 0 bases at J, with 10 bases in the middle. The germline V gene encodes CDR1 LGHDT and CDR2 YNNKEL (reference sequence). CDR3 in amino acids: CASSPGTPSNQPQHF. DNA for the CDR3: TGTGCCAGCAGCCCCGGGACACCTAGCAATCAGCCCCAGCATTTT.

The chain carries TRBV7-2 and TRBJ2-2, with a weak D call TRBD1 (7 bases). Per the germline V gene, CDR1 is SGHTA and CDR2 is FQGNSA. The ends were cut back, 10 bases at V and 5 bases at J, with 14 bases in the middle. The CDR3 consists of 13 residues. CDR3 residues: CATRQGGTGELFF. In DNA form, the CDR3 reads TGTGCCACCAGACAGGGAGGAACCGGGGAGCTGTTTTTT.

This clonotype has at least ten counts. The chain has TRBV12-3 or TRBV12-4 and TRBJ2-1; maybe TRBD2 (6 bases). The V gene lost 6 bases and the J gene lost 9 bases, with 24 bases spanning the gap. The CDR3 loop spans 16 amino acids. The CDR3 DNA reads TGTGCCAGCAGCGGCGGCACCGGGAGATTTATTCTTGAGCAGTTCTTC. Its translation: CASSGGTGRFILEQFF.

The chain recombines TRBV30 with TRBJ1-2, with TRBD1 matching 10 bases. V trimming: 8 bases; J trimming: 4 bases; junction bases outside the gene matches: 7. Germline lookup yields CDR1 GTSNPN and CDR2 SVGIG (reference sequence). The CDR3 consists of 13 residues. CDR3 DNA: TGTGCCCTATCGACAGGGGGCGGCTATGGCTACACCTTC. Translating it yields CALSTGGGYGYTF.

The rearrangement uses TRBV4-3 and TRBJ2-1; TRBD2 might be the D (6 bases). The DNA end is a closer match to TRBJ2-7, so the J assignment may be wrong. The germline V gene has CDR1 LGHNA and CDR2 YSLEER. This CDR3 has 16 residues. CDR3 protein: CASSQDVARTNNEQYF. Written as DNA, the CDR3 is TGCGCCAGCAGCCAAGACGTAGCCAGGACTAACAATGAGCAGTACTTC.

This chain uses TRBV7-9 with TRBJ1-1; 7 bases line up with TRBD1. V gave up 5 bases and J gave up 0 bases; unmatched junction bases: 6. The CDR3 extends over 15 amino acids. The germline CDR1 and CDR2 sequences are SEHNR and FQNEAQ (reference sequence). The DNA for the CDR3 is TGTGCCAGCAGCCATTCGGGACAGATGAACACTGAAGCTTTCTTT. This sequence encodes CASSHSGQMNTEAFF.

In its sample, this clonotype was seen many times. The V call is TRBV27, the J call TRBJ1-2; D remains ambiguous. CDR1 and CDR2 (germline): MNHEY, SMNVEV (reference sequence). The CDR3 extends over 12 amino acids. Trimming pared 8 bases from V and 0 bases from J, leaving 7 bases between. The CDR3 spells CASYQSNYGYTF. The DNA of the CDR3 is TGTGCCAGCTACCAGTCTAACTATGGCTACACCTTC.

The chain is built from TRBV12-3 or TRBV12-4 and TRBJ2-2; a weak D match, TRBD1 (7 bases). This CDR3 comprises 15 residues. The V and J ends lost 3 bases and 4 bases respectively, with 12 bases between them. The CDR3 protein is CASSFSQGGTGELFF. CDR3 coding DNA: TGTGCCAGCAGTTTTAGTCAGGGGGGCACCGGGGAGCTGTTTTTT.